The T cell receptor beta chain described here comes from a study of blood T cell repertoires in COVID-19. CDR3 length: 16 amino acids. Trimming took 6 bases from V and 4 from J; bases not matched to a gene: 8. Germline CDR1 reads MNHNY; CDR2 reads SVGAGI (reference sequence). Profiling relied on immunoSEQ multiplex PCR, and the TCRdb table lists in-frame clones only, not all of them. The table has some 190,000 clones, approximately 85% seen once. This receptor was identified in a man in his sixties with acute or convalescent COVID-19. Sequencing input: peripheral blood. The chain couples TRBV6-6 to TRBJ2-6; TRBD1 agrees at 8 bases. The CDR3, as DNA: TGTGCCAGCAGACAGGGGGGTTCCTCCGGGGCCAACGTCCTGACTTTC. Its protein is CASRQGGSSGANVLTF.